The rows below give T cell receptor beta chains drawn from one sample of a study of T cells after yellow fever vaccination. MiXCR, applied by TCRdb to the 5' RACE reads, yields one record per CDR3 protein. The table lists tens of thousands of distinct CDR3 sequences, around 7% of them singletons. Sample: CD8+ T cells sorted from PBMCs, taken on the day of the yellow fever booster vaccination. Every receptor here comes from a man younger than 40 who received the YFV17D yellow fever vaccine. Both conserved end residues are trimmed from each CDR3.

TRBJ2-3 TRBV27 ASSPIGLAGATSTDTQY
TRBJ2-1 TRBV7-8 ASSASTGTSYNEQF
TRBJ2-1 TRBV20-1 SAKYNEQF
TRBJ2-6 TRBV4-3 ASSQGLTAGANVLT
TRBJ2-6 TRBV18 ASSSIPGFSGANVLT
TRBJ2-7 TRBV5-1 ASSLGQEEQY
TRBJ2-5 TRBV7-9 ASSLAILLQETQY
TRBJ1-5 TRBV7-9 ASSSWTGDQPQH
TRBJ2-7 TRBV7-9 ASTPDSYEQY
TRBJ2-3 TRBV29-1 SVETGEPDTQY
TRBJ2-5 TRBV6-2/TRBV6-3 ASSGGTADGAQY
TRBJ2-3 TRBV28 ASSLNYRDTQY
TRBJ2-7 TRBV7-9 ASRHPQGVINEQY
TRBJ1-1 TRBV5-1 ASSTGSGANTEAF
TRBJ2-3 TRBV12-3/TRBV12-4 ASSSGTDTQY
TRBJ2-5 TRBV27 ASRRLGGADQETQY
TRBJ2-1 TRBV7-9 ASSLGPGQVDEQF
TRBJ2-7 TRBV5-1 ASSLDAGTASYEQY
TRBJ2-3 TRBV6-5 ASSYLPLPTGTDTQY
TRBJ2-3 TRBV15 ATSFRTDTDTQY
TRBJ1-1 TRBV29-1 SVMTAYTEAF
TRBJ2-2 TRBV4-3 ASSQDSDTGELF
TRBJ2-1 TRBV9 ASSGDSNEQF
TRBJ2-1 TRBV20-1 SAFRAGTSHNEQF
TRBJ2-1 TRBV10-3 ASGSNTYNEQF
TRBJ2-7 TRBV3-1 ASSQILAGLSYEQY
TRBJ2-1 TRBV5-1 ASSLALLAGAPYNEQF
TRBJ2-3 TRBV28 ASTLGDTQY
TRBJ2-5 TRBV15 ATLEGGDPETQY
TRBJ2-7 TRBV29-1 SATESSYEQY
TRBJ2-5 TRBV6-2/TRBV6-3 ATTWGVAGNLETQY
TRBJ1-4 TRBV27 ASSPGTTSNEKLF
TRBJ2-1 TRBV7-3 ASSWGTNEQF
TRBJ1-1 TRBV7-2 ASSPNPGEAF
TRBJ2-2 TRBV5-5 ASSPASGGTGELF
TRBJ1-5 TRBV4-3 ASSQDHAGQPQH
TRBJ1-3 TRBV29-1 SVEEGAGNTIY